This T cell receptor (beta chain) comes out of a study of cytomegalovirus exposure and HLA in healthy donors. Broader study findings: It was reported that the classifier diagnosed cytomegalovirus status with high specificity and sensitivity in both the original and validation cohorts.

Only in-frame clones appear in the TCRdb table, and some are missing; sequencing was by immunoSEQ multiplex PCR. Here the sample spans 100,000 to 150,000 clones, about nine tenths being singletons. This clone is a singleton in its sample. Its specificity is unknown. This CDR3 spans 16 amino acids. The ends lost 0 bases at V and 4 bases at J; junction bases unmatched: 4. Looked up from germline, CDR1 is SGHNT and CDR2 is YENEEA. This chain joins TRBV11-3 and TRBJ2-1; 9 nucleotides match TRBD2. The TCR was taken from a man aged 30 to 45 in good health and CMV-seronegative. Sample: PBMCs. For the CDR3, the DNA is TGTGCCAGCAGCTTAGAGGGCGGGAGGGCTTACAATGAGCAGTTCTTC. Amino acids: CASSLEGGRAYNEQFF.